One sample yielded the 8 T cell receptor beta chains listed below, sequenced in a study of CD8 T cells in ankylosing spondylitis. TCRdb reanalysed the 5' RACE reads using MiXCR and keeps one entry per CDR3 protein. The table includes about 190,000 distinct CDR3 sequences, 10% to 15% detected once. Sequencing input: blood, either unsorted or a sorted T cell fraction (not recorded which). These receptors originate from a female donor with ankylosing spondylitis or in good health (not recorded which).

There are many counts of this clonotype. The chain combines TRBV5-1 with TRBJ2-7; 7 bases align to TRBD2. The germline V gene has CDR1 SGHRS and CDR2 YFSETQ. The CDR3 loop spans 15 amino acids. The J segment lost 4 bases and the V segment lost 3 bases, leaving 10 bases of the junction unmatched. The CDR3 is CASSSAGERGYEQYF. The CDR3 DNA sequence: TGCGCCAGCAGCTCGGCGGGGGAAAGGGGTTACGAGCAGTACTTC. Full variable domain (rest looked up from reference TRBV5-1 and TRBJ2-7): KAGVTQTPRYLIKTRGQQVTLSCSPISGHRSVSWYQQTPGQGLQFLFEYFSETQRNKGNFPGRFSGRQFSNSRSEMNVSTLELGDSALYLCASSSAGERGYEQYFGPGTRLTVT.

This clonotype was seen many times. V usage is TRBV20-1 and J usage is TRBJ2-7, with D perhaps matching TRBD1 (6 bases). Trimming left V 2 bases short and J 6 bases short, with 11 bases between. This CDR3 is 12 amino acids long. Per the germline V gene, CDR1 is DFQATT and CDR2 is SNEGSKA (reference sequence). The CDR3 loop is CSARYRAGEQYF. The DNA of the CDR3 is TGCAGTGCTAGATACAGGGCCGGCGAGCAGTACTTC.

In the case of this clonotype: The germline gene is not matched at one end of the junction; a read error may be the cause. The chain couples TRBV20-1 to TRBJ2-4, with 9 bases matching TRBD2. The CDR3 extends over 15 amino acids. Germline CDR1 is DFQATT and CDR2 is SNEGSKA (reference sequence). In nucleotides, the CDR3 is TGCAATGCTGCACTAGCGGGCTTGGGCAAAAACATTCAGTACTTC. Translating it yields CNAALAGLGKNIQYF.

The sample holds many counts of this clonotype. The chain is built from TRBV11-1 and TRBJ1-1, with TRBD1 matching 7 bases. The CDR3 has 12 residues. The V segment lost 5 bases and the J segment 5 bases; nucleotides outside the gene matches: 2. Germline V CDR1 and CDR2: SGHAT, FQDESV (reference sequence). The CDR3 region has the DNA TGTGCCAGCAGCCGCAGGGGGACTGAAGCTTTCTTT. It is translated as CASSRRGTEAFF.

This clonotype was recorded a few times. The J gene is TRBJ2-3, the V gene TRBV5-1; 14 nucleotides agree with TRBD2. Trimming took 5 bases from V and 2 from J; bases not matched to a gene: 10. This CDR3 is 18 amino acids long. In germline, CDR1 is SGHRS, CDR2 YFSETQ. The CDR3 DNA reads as TGCGCCAGCAGTTACCGACTAGCGGGAGGGATCAACACAGATACGCAGTATTTT. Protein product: CASSYRLAGGINTDTQYF.

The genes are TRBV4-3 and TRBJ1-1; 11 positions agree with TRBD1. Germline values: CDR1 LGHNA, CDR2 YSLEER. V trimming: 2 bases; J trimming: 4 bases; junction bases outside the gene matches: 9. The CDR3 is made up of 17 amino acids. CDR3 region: CASSQSIPGQGGTEAFF. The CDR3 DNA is TGCGCCAGCAGCCAATCGATACCGGGACAGGGGGGCACTGAAGCTTTCTTT.

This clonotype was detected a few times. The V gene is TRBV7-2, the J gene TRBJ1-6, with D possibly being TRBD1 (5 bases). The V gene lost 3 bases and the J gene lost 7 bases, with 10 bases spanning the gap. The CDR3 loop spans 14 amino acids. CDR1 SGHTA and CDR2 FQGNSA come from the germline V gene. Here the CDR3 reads CASSFQGGNSPLHF. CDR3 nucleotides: TGTGCCAGCAGCTTTCAGGGTGGGAATTCACCCCTCCACTTT. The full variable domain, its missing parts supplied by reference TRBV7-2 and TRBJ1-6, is GAGVSQSPSNKVTEKGKDVELRCDPISGHTALYWYRQSLGQGLEFLIYFQGNSAPDKSGLPSDRFSAERTGGSVSTLTIQRTQQEDSAVYLCASSFQGGNSPLHFGNGTRLTVT.

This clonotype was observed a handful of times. CDR3 nucleotides: TGTGCCAGCAGCTTGGGGGTAATGGACCAGCAGTACTTC. It is translated as CASSLGVMDQQYF. The chain has TRBV7-9 and TRBJ2-7, with D perhaps assigned TRBD1 or TRBD2 (5 bases each). Germline V gene sequence: CDR1 SEHNR, CDR2 FQNEAQ (reference sequence). This CDR3 has 13 residues. V lost 3 bases, J lost 8 bases, and 14 bases lay in between.